The 11 T cell receptor beta chains below all came from one sample that was sequenced in a study of vaccination and CD4 T cells after COVID-19. For these receptors, no antigen is known. At the Johns Hopkins FTIC core, DNA taken from cultured CD4+ T cells was sequenced by way of the Oncomine TCR Beta short-read assay. TCRdb used MiXCR to reprocess the PCR reads, holding one entry per CDR3 protein. Of 13,000 to 15,000 distinct CDR3 sequences detected, about a fifth appear once; the ten largest clones hold about 12%. Treatment given: approximately nine-day PBMC culture with coronavirus spike peptide pools or control peptides (ViraFEST assay). Material: CD4+ T cells from blood, cultured in vitro, obtained before SARS-CoV-2 vaccination. The receptors come from a human donor who received a COVID-19 vaccine.

This clonotype has a handful of counts. The rearrangement joins TRBV19 to TRBJ2-7; D might be TRBD1 or TRBD2, each matching 5 bases. The CDR3 is made up of 15 amino acids. In germline, CDR1 is LNHDA, CDR2 SQIVND (reference sequence). V dropped 6 bases and J dropped 2 bases, with 17 bases sitting between them. The CDR3 sequence: CASSEGETLAYEQYF. CDR3 coding DNA: TGTGCCAGTAGCGAAGGGGAGACATTAGCCTACGAGCAGTACTTC.

The chain employs TRBV7-8 and TRBJ2-5, with 13 bases fitting TRBD2. The CDR3 extends over 17 amino acids. The germline gives CDR1 SGHVS, CDR2 FQNEAQ. The V and J ends lost 0 bases and 2 bases, in that order; junction bases with no gene match: 3. CDR3 amino acids: CASSLAPLAGGQETQYF. In DNA, the CDR3 is TGTGCCAGCAGCTTAGCCCCACTAGCGGGGGGGCAAGAGACCCAGTACTTC.

The V call is TRBV24-1, the J call TRBJ2-5; 11 bases line up with TRBD2. This CDR3 has 16 amino acids. J was trimmed by 7 bases and V by 5 bases; bases with no gene match: 11. Germline V CDR1 and CDR2: KGHDR, SFDVKD. The CDR3 spells CATSALSGGASRTQYF. DNA of the CDR3: TGTGCCACCAGTGCCCTTAGCGGGGGGGCCTCTAGGACCCAGTACTTC.

This clonotype has only a few counts. The J gene is TRBJ1-1, the V gene TRBV7-9; D is undetermined. The CDR3 runs to 16 residues. Germline CDR1 SEHNR, CDR2 FQNEAQ (reference sequence). Trimming took 7 bases from V and 2 from J, leaving 20 bases between them. CDR3 DNA sequence: TGTGCCAGCACCCCCCCAGCCACAACCCTCAACACTGAAGCTTTCTTT. Its translation is CASTPPATTLNTEAFF.

This clonotype was recorded a few times. The J gene is TRBJ2-3, the V gene TRBV6-1; D might be TRBD2 (5 bases). The V end was cut by 2 bases, the J end by 7 bases, with 10 bases between. This CDR3 comprises 13 residues. Germline lookup yields CDR1 MNHNS and CDR2 SASEGT. The CDR3 spells CASSETTRNTQYF. As DNA, the CDR3 is TGTGCCAGCAGTGAAACCACTAGGAATACGCAGTATTTT.

The chain uses TRBV5-4 and TRBJ2-3; D ambiguous. Germline V gene lookup returns CDR1 SGHNT and CDR2 YYREEE (reference sequence). Trimming pared 4 bases from V and 1 base from J, leaving 16 bases between. The length of the CDR3 is 16 residues. The DNA for the CDR3 is TGTGCCAGCAGCGAGTACCGTGGGGAAGGCACAGATACGCAGTATTTT. Translating gives CASSEYRGEGTDTQYF.

There are a few counts of this clonotype. At one of its ends the junction is not consistent with the germline gene, which may arise from a read error. The chain carries TRBV7-9 and TRBJ1-1, with a tentative D call TRBD1 (6 bases). The CDR3 consists of 12 residues. Per the germline V gene, CDR1 is SEHNR and CDR2 is FQNEAQ (reference sequence). The CDR3 DNA follows: TGTGCCAGCAGCCTAGCAGGGGTTGAAGCTTTCTTT. Its translation is CASSLAGVEAFF.

This CDR3 reads CASSISQFYGYTF. In DNA form, the CDR3 reads TGTGCCAGTAGTATTAGCCAGTTCTATGGCTACACCTTC. The J gene is TRBJ1-2, the V gene TRBV19; D is uncertain. This CDR3 comprises 13 residues. The V and J ends lost 3 bases and 4 bases respectively, with 9 bases between them. The germline gives CDR1 LNHDA, CDR2 SQIVND (reference sequence).

The chain has TRBV7-9 and TRBJ1-1; 11 bases line up with TRBD1. CDR3 length: 18 residues. V shed 5 bases and J 5 bases; nucleotides not matched to a gene: 16. The germline CDR1 and CDR2 sequences are SEHNR and FQNEAQ (reference sequence). The CDR3 loop is CASSAKYRTGGAGTEAFF. The CDR3 region has the DNA TGTGCCAGCAGCGCGAAATACCGGACAGGGGGCGCGGGGACTGAAGCTTTCTTT. Filled out from reference TRBV7-9 and TRBJ1-1, the complete variable domain reads DTGVSQNPRHKITKRGQNVTFRCDPISEHNRLYWYRQTLGQGPEFLTYFQNEAQLEKSRLLSDRFSAERPKGSFSTLEIQRTEQGDSAMYLCASSAKYRTGGAGTEAFFGQGTRLTVV.

V and J are TRBV7-9 and TRBJ2-7, with D unclear. Germline CDR1 SEHNR, CDR2 FQNEAQ (reference sequence). V gave up 0 bases and J gave up 2 bases, with 2 bases separating them. The CDR3 has 12 residues. DNA of the CDR3: TGTGCCAGCAGCTTAGCGACCTACGAGCAGTACTTC. It translates to CASSLATYEQYF.

The V and J genes are TRBV28 and TRBJ1-3; D gene unclear. CDR1 is MDHEN, CDR2 SYDVKM, per germline. This CDR3 has 13 residues. Trimming cost V 6 bases and J 2 bases, with 8 bases left between them. DNA of the CDR3: TGTGCCAGCAGGCGATGGACTGGAAACACCATATATTTT. Its translation is CASRRWTGNTIYF.